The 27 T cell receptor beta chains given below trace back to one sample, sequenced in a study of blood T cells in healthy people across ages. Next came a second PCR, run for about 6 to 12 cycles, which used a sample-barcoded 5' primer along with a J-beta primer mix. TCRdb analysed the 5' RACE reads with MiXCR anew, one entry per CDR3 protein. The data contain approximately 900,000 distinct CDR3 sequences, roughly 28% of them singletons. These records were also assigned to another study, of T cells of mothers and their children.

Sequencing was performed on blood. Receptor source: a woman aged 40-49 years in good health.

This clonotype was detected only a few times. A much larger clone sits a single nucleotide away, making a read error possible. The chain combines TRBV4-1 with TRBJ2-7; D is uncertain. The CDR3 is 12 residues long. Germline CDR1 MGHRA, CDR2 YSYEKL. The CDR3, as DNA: TGCGCCAGCAGCCAAAACCCCTACGTGCAGTACTTC. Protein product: CASSQNPYVQYF.

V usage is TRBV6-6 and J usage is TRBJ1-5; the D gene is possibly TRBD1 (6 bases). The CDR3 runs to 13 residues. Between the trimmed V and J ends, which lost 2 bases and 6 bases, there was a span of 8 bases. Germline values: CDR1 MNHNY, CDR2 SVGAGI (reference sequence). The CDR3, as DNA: TGTGCCAGCAGTTACGTCAGGGGTCAGCCCCAGCATTTT. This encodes CASSYVRGQPQHF.

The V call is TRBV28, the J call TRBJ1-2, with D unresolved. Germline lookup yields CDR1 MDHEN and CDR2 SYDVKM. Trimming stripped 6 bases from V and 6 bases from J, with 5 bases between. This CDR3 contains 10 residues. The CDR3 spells CASSQNGYTF. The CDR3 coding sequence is TGTGCCAGCAGCCAGAATGGCTACACCTTC.

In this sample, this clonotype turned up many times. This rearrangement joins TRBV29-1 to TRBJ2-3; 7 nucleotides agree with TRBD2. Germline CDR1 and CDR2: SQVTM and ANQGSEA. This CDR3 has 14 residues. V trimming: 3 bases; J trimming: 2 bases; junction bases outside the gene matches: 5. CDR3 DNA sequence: TGCAGCGTTGACTCCGGGAGGCCCACAGATACGCAGTATTTT. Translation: CSVDSGRPTDTQYF.

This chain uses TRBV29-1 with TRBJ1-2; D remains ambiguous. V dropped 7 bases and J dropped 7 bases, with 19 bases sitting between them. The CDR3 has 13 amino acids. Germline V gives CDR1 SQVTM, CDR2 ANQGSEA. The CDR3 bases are TGCAGCGGCCGGACTGGGGAATGGAGTGGCTACACCTTC. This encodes CSGRTGEWSGYTF. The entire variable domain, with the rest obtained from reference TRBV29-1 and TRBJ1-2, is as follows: SAVISQKPSRDICQRGTSLTIQCQVDSQVTMMFWYRQQPGQSLTLIATANQGSEATYESGFVIDKFPISRPNLTFSTLTVSNMSPEDSSIYLCSGRTGEWSGYTFGSGTRLTVV.

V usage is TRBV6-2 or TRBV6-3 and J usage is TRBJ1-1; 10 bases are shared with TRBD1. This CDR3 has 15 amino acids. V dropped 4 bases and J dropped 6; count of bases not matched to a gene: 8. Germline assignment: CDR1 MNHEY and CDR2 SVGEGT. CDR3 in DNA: TGTGCCAGCAGTTGGCCGGGACAGGGGTGGGCTGAAGCTTTCTTT. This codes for CASSWPGQGWAEAFF.

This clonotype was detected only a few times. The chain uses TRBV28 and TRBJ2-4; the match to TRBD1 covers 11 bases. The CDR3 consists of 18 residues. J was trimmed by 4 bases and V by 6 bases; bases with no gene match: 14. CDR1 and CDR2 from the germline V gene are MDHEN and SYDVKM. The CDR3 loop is CASSLGTGGDSRKNIQYF. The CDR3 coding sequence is TGTGCCAGCAGCCTAGGGACAGGGGGGGATTCAAGGAAAAACATTCAGTACTTC.

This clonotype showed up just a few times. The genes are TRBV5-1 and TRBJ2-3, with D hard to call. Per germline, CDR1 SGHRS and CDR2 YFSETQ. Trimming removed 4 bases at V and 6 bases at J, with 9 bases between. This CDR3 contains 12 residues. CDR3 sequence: CASSDPRDTQYF. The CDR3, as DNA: TGCGCCAGCAGCGACCCCAGGGATACGCAGTATTTT. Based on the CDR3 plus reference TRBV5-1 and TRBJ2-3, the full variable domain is KAGVTQTPRYLIKTRGQQVTLSCSPISGHRSVSWYQQTPGQGLQFLFEYFSETQRNKGNFPGRFSGRQFSNSRSEMNVSTLELGDSALYLCASSDPRDTQYFGPGTRLTVL.

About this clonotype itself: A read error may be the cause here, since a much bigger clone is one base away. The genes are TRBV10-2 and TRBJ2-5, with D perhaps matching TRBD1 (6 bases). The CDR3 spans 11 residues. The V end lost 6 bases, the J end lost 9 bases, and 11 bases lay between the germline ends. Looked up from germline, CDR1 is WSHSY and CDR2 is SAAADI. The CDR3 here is CASRVQGSQYF. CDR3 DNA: TGCGCCAGCAGGGTTCAGGGGTCCCAGTACTTC.

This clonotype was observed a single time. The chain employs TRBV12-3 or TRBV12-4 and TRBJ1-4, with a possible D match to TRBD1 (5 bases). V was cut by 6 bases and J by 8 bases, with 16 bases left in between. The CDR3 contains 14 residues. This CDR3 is CASSPEVGGEKLFF. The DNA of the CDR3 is TGTGCCAGCAGCCCAGAGGTGGGGGGGGAAAAACTGTTTTTT.

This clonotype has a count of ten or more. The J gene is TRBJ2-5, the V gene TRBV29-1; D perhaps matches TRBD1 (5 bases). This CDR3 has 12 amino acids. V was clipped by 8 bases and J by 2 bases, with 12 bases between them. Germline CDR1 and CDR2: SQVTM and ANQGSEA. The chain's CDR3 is CSFLGQQETQYF. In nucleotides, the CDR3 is TGCAGCTTCCTGGGGCAGCAAGAGACCCAGTACTTC.

The CDR3 is CASSYRDSTMLPQHF. DNA for the CDR3: TGTGCCAGCAGTTACCGGGACAGTACAATGTTGCCCCAGCATTTT. The V and J genes are TRBV12-3 or TRBV12-4 and TRBJ1-5, with 7 bases identical to TRBD1. V lost 4 bases and J lost 9; bases outside the gene matches: 12. The length of the CDR3 is 15 residues.

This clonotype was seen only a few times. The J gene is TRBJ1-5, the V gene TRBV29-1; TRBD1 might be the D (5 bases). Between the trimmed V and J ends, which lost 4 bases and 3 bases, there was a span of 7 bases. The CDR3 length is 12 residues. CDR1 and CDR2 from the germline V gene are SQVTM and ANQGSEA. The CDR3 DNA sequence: TGCAGCGTTGGGGGGAACAATCAGCCCCAGCATTTT. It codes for CSVGGNNQPQHF.

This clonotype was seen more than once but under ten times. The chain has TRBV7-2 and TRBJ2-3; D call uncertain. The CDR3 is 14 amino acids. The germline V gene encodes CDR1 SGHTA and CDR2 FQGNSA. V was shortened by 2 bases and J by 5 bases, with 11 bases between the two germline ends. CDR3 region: CASSLTADGDTQYF. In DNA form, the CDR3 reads TGTGCCAGCAGCTTAACAGCTGATGGAGATACGCAGTATTTT.

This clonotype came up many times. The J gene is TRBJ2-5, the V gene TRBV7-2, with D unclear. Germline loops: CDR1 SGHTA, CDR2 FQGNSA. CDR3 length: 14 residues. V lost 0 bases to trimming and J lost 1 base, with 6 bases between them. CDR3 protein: CASSLADRQETQYF. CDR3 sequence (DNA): TGTGCCAGCAGCTTAGCCGACCGCCAAGAGACCCAGTACTTC.

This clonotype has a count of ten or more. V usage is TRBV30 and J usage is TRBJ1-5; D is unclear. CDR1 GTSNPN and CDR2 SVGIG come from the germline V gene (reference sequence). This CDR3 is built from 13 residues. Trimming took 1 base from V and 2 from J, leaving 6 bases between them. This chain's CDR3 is CAWSEAGNQPQHF. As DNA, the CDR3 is TGTGCCTGGAGTGAAGCTGGCAATCAGCCCCAGCATTTT.

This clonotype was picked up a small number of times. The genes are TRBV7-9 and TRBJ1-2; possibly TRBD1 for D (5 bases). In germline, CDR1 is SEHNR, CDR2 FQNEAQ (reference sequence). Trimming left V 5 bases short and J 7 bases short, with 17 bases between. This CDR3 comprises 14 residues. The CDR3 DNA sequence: TGTGCCAGCAGCCGAGAGGGGCAGGGTGGTGGCTACACCTTC. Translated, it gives CASSREGQGGGYTF. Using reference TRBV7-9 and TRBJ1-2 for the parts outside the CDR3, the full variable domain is DTGVSQNPRHKITKRGQNVTFRCDPISEHNRLYWYRQTLGQGPEFLTYFQNEAQLEKSRLLSDRFSAERPKGSFSTLEIQRTEQGDSAMYLCASSREGQGGGYTFGSGTRLTVV.

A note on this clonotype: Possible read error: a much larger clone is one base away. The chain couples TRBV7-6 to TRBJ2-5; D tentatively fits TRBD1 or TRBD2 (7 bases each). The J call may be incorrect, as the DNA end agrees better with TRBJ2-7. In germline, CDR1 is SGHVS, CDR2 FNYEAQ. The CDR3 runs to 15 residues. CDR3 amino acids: CAGSPQGGPSYEQYF. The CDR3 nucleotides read TGTGCCGGCAGCCCCCAGGGGGGGCCCTCCTACGAGCAGTACTTC.

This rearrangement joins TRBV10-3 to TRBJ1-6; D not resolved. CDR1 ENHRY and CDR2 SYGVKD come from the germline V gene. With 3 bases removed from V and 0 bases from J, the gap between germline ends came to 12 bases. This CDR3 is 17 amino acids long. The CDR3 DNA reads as TGTGCCATCAGTGAAGCTCGGTCTAGCTCCTATAATTCACCCCTCCACTTT. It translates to CAISEARSSSYNSPLHF.

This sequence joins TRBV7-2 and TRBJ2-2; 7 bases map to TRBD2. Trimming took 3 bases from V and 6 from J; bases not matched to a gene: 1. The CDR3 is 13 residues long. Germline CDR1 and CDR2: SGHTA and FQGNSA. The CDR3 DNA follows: TGTGCCAGCAGCTTTACTAGCGCCGGGGAGCTGTTTTTT. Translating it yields CASSFTSAGELFF.

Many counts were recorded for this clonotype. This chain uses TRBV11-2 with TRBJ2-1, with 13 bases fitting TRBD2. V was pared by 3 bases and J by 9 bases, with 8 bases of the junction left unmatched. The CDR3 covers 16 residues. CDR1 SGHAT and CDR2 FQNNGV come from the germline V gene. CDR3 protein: CASSFSGTSGVFEQFF. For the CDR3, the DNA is TGTGCCAGCAGCTTCTCCGGGACTAGCGGGGTTTTTGAGCAGTTCTTC.

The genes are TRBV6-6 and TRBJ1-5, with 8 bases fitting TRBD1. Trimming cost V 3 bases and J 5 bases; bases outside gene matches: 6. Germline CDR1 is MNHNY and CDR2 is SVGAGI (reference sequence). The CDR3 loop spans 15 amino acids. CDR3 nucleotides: TGTGCCAGCAGTTATCCGGGACAGGAACATCAGCCCCAGCATTTT. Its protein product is CASSYPGQEHQPQHF.

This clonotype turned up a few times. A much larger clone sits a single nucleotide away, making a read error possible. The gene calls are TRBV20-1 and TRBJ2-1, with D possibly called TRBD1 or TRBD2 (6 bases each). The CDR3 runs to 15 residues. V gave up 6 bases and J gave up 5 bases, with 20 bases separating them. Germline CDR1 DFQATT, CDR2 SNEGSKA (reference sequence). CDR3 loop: CSAPNWRGENNEQFF. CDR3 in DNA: TGCAGTGCCCCAAACTGGAGGGGGGAGAACAATGAGCAGTTCTTC.

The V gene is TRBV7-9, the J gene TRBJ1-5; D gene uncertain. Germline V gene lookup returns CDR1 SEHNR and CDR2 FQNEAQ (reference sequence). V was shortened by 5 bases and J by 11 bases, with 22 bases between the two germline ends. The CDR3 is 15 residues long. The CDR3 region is CASSVKLVTQETQHF. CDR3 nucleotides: TGTGCCAGCAGCGTAAAACTAGTAACCCAAGAGACCCAGCATTTT.

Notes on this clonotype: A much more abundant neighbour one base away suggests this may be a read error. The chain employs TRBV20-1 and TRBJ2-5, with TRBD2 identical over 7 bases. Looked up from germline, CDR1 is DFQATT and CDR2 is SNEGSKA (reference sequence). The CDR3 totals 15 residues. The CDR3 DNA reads TGCAATGCCAATAGAGCGGGGATCCTCCAAGAGACCCAGTACTTC. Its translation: CNANRAGILQETQYF.

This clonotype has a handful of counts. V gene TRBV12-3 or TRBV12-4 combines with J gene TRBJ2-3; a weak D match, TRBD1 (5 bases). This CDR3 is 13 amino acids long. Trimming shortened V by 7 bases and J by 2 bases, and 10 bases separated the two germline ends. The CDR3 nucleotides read TGTGCCAGCATGCAGGGCCCCACAGATACGCAGTATTTT. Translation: CASMQGPTDTQYF.

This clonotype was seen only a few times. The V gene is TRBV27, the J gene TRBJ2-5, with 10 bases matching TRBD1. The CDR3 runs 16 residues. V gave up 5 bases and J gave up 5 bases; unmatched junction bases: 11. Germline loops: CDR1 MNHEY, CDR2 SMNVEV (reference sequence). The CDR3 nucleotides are TGTGCCAGCAGTCCCTACGGGGACAGGGGAACGGAGACCCAGTACTTC. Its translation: CASSPYGDRGTETQYF.